These 22 T cell receptor beta chains were sequenced from one sample in a study of blood T cells in healthy people across ages. For the second PCR, which ran for 7 to 11 cycles, a sample-barcoded 5' primer and a J-beta primer mix were used. TCRdb reanalysed the 5' RACE reads using MiXCR and keeps one entry per CDR3 protein. The sample records hundreds of thousands of distinct CDR3 sequences, around 43% being singletons. Material: blood. The receptor source for this set is a man between 60 and 75 years old in good health.

The chain employs TRBV30 and TRBJ1-2, with unresolved D. CDR1 GTSNPN and CDR2 SVGIG come from the germline V gene (reference sequence). This CDR3 comprises 11 residues. The germline V and J ends were trimmed by 5 bases and 5 bases, with 9 bases remaining between them. The CDR3 DNA follows: TGTGCCTGGGAGATGGGGTATGGCTACACCTTC. It is translated as CAWEMGYGYTF.

A single count supports this clonotype. CDR3 amino acids: CASSYSDVSNIQYF. DNA of the CDR3: TGTGCCAGCAGTTACTCGGATGTCAGCAACATTCAGTACTTC. The chain links TRBV6-2 or TRBV6-3 to TRBJ2-4; D gene uncertain. This CDR3 is built from 14 residues. The V end was cut by 0 bases, the J end by 7 bases, with 10 bases between. CDR1 is MNHEY and CDR2 is SVGEGT in the germline V gene.

This chain links TRBV12-3 or TRBV12-4 with TRBJ2-1; TRBD1 agrees at 9 bases. The V segment lost 7 bases and the J segment 4 bases; nucleotides outside the gene matches: 11. The CDR3 runs 16 residues. CDR3 sequence reads: CASNPGDRVRYNEQFF. For the CDR3, the DNA is TGTGCCAGCAACCCCGGGGACAGGGTCCGTTACAATGAGCAGTTCTTC.

The sample holds a few counts of this clonotype. The chain joins TRBV7-9 to TRBJ2-5; 9 nucleotides agree with TRBD1. Judging by the DNA end, TRBJ2-7 fits better; the J call may be wrong. CDR1 and CDR2 from the germline V gene are SEHNR and FQNEAQ (reference sequence). The CDR3 spans 16 residues. DNA for the CDR3: TGTGCCAGCAGCTCTAGGCGGGGGACAGGGCAATACGAGCAGTACTTC. Translation gives CASSSRRGTGQYEQYF.

The chain couples TRBV7-2 to TRBJ2-7; D unresolved. Trimming took off 1 base at V and 1 base at J, with 14 bases between the two ends. The CDR3 covers 16 residues. CDR1 is SGHTA, CDR2 FQGNSA, per germline. The CDR3 reads CASSLDRVLMSYEQYF. In DNA form, the CDR3 reads TGTGCCAGCAGCTTAGATCGGGTGCTAATGTCCTACGAGCAGTACTTC. Complete variable domain (other parts from reference TRBV7-2 and TRBJ2-7): GAGVSQSPSNKVTEKGKDVELRCDPISGHTALYWYRQSLGQGLEFLIYFQGNSAPDKSGLPSDRFSAERTGGSVSTLTIQRTQQEDSAVYLCASSLDRVLMSYEQYFGPGTRLTVT.

The table lists this clonotype with a count of one. V gene TRBV6-1 combines with J gene TRBJ1-6; 7 positions agree with TRBD1. Germline V CDR1 and CDR2: MNHNS, SASEGT. The length of the CDR3 is 16 residues. Unmatched junction bases numbered 8, after V lost 7 bases and J lost 2 bases. The CDR3 DNA reads as TGTGCCAGCAACACTAGACAGGGAGCCTATAATTCACCCCTCCACTTT. Amino acids: CASNTRQGAYNSPLHF.

Turning to this clonotype: The junction and the germline gene differ at one end; a read error may be behind it. The V call is TRBV9, the J call TRBJ2-7; D call uncertain. CDR3 length equals 13 residues. The V gene's germline CDR1 is SGDLS and CDR2 YYNGEE. In DNA form, the CDR3 reads TGTGTCAGCAGCGTAGAAGGGTTGGACGAGCAGTACTTC. The encoded protein is CVSSVEGLDEQYF.

The chain uses TRBV6-1 and TRBJ1-2, with unresolved D. The CDR3 has 13 residues. Between the trimmed V and J ends, which lost 1 base and 4 bases, there was a span of 7 bases. Germline V gives CDR1 MNHNS, CDR2 SASEGT. CDR3 amino acids: CASSEGKAYGYTF. In DNA form, the CDR3 reads TGTGCCAGCAGTGAAGGAAAGGCCTATGGCTACACCTTC.

Ten or more counts support this clonotype. The chain joins TRBV29-1 to TRBJ2-1; D call uncertain. The CDR3 consists of 11 residues. Trimming cost V 7 bases and J 3 bases, with 7 bases left between them. Germline CDR1 is SQVTM and CDR2 is ANQGSEA. The CDR3 bases are TGCAGCGCCTCACACTACAATGAGCAGTTCTTC. It is translated as CSASHYNEQFF.

CDR3 bases: TGCGCCAGCAGCTTGGCGGGAGGGGGTGAGACTGAAGCTTTCTTT. This encodes CASSLAGGGETEAFF. The V and J genes are TRBV5-1 and TRBJ1-1; the D gene is possibly TRBD1 (6 bases). The CDR3 loop spans 15 amino acids. Germline-derived CDR1 and CDR2 are SGHRS and YFSETQ. V was pared by 0 bases and J by 5 bases, with 14 bases between.

This clonotype was detected a few times. The genes are TRBV20-1 and TRBJ2-5; a possible D gene is TRBD2 (5 bases). Trimming pared 3 bases from V and 5 bases from J, leaving 13 bases between. This CDR3 region has 13 residues. Germline CDR1 DFQATT, CDR2 SNEGSKA (reference sequence). CDR3: CSARVRGSETQYF. The CDR3 DNA sequence: TGCAGTGCTAGGGTCCGTGGGAGTGAGACCCAGTACTTC.

The V and J genes are TRBV7-9 and TRBJ2-2; 7 bases align to TRBD2. With V trimmed by 5 bases and J by 6 bases, 15 bases remained unmatched. The germline gives CDR1 SEHNR, CDR2 FQNEAQ (reference sequence). This CDR3 is 17 amino acids long. As DNA, the CDR3 is TGTGCCAGCAGCCCCTGGGAGAGCGGGATGTCTGCCGGGGAGCTGTTTTTT. This gives the protein CASSPWESGMSAGELFF.

A note on this clonotype: Compared with germline, one end of the junction differs, possibly owing to a read error. The rearrangement joins TRBV6-1 to TRBJ1-5; 7 positions match TRBD1. Germline CDR1 MNHNS, CDR2 SASEGT. The CDR3 extends over 17 amino acids. The CDR3 reads CAGSERGGQLSNQPQHF. The CDR3, as DNA: TGTGCCGGCAGTGAAAGGGGGGGACAGTTGAGCAATCAGCCCCAGCATTTT.

V is TRBV11-2 and J is TRBJ2-1; D not certain. The length of the CDR3 is 16 residues. Germline V gene lookup returns CDR1 SGHAT and CDR2 FQNNGV. Trimming took off 0 bases at V and 10 bases at J, with 19 bases between the two ends. CDR3 nucleotides: TGTGCCAGCAGCTTAGAAAGTCTCCTTTTAGATCCCGAGCAGTTCTTC. Translated, it gives CASSLESLLLDPEQFF. Based on the CDR3 plus reference TRBV11-2 and TRBJ2-1, the full variable domain is EAGVAQSPRYKIIEKRQSVAFWCNPISGHATLYWYQQILGQGPKLLIQFQNNGVVDDSQLPKDRFSAERLKGVDSTLKIQPAKLEDSAVYLCASSLESLLLDPEQFFGPGTRLTVL.

This clonotype has just a few counts. Given a much more abundant clone one base away, this may be a read error. The chain has TRBV10-3 and TRBJ2-7, with D perhaps being TRBD1 or TRBD2 (5 bases each). This CDR3 is built from 15 residues. Looked up from germline, CDR1 is ENHRY and CDR2 is SYGVKD. CDR3 region: CAITDDGTGIYQQYF. The CDR3 DNA reads as TGTGCCATCACCGATGATGGGACCGGAATCTACCAGCAGTACTTC.

The CDR3 loop is CSARDGEGAQPQHF. CDR3 coding DNA: TGCAGTGCTAGAGATGGAGAGGGGGCTCAGCCCCAGCATTTT. V usage is TRBV20-1 and J usage is TRBJ1-5; 7 nucleotides match TRBD1. The germline CDR1 and CDR2 sequences are DFQATT and SNEGSKA (reference sequence). Losses at the gene ends were 0 bases for V and 6 bases for J; bases not matched to a gene: 5. This CDR3 is 14 amino acids long.

This chain uses TRBV7-2 with TRBJ1-2; 10 bases align to TRBD1. The V gene's germline CDR1 is SGHTA and CDR2 FQGNSA. The CDR3 spans 15 residues. V lost 5 bases to trimming and J lost 8 bases; unmatched junction nucleotides: 11. The CDR3: CASSPATGGAVGYTF. The CDR3 coding sequence is TGTGCCAGCAGCCCTGCGACAGGGGGCGCGGTGGGCTACACCTTC.

This chain joins TRBV6-5 and TRBJ1-1; D is ambiguous. V lost 0 bases to trimming and J lost 4 bases, with 12 bases between them. The CDR3 is 15 amino acids. Germline assignment: CDR1 MNHEY and CDR2 SVGAGI. The CDR3 sequence is CASSYSEGIGTEAFF. The CDR3 DNA sequence: TGTGCCAGCAGTTACTCGGAGGGTATTGGCACTGAAGCTTTCTTT.

This clonotype was observed a handful of times. The chain recombines TRBV6-2 or TRBV6-3 with TRBJ2-6, with 7 nucleotides matching TRBD1. The CDR3 consists of 18 residues. The germline V gene encodes CDR1 MNHEY and CDR2 SVGEGT. V lost 4 bases and J lost 0; bases outside the gene matches: 9. DNA for the CDR3: TGTGCCAGCAGTTTAGACAGGGTTCTCGACTCTGGGGCCAACGTCCTGACTTTC. Translating gives CASSLDRVLDSGANVLTF.

The V gene is TRBV7-2, the J gene TRBJ2-7; D not certain. The CDR3 runs 13 residues. The V and J ends lost 2 bases and 2 bases respectively, with 7 bases between them. The germline V gene encodes CDR1 SGHTA and CDR2 FQGNSA. In nucleotides, the CDR3 is TGTGCCAGCAGCTTAAGGGCCCCCTACGAGCAGTACTTC. Translation gives CASSLRAPYEQYF. Complete variable domain (other parts from reference TRBV7-2 and TRBJ2-7): GAGVSQSPSNKVTEKGKDVELRCDPISGHTALYWYRQSLGQGLEFLIYFQGNSAPDKSGLPSDRFSAERTGGSVSTLTIQRTQQEDSAVYLCASSLRAPYEQYFGPGTRLTVT.

This chain uses TRBV5-1 with TRBJ2-5, with 7 positions matching TRBD1. Looked up from germline, CDR1 is SGHRS and CDR2 is YFSETQ. The CDR3 covers 12 residues. Unmatched junction bases numbered 7, after V lost 3 bases and J lost 11 bases. The CDR3 DNA is TGCGCCAGCAGCTCCGACAGGGTTGGGCAGTACTTC. It is translated as CASSSDRVGQYF.

CDR3 region: CATSRDGPNSPLHF. CDR3 DNA: TGTGCCACCAGCAGAGATGGTCCGAATTCACCCCTCCACTTT. The gene calls are TRBV15 and TRBJ1-6; no firm D call. The V and J ends lost 0 bases and 7 bases respectively, with 7 bases between them. The CDR3 extends over 14 amino acids. The germline V gene has CDR1 LNHNV and CDR2 YYDKDF (reference sequence).